Below are 9 T cell receptor beta chains sequenced from a single sample in a study of T cell repertoires in cytomegalovirus infection. Using its own MiXCR run on the reads, TCRdb lists one record per CDR3 protein. The table shows about 440,000 distinct CDR3 sequences, with approximately 33% occurring only once. The sequencing input was PBMCs. These receptors all stem from a human donor in good health (CMV status not recorded). Some clones in this sample may be carry-over from other donors' samples.

This clonotype has a handful of counts. V gene TRBV12-3 or TRBV12-4 combines with J gene TRBJ2-7; 8 positions match TRBD1. V gave up 5 bases and J gave up 3 bases; unmatched junction bases: 9. This CDR3 region has 15 residues. The CDR3 is CASSIDPGTGYEQYF. CDR3 nucleotide sequence: TGTGCCAGCAGTATAGACCCAGGGACAGGCTACGAGCAGTACTTC.

The CDR3 DNA sequence: TGCGCCAGCAGCCAGGATAGGGACACCTCAAGGCCCCAGCATTTT. Its protein product is CASSQDRDTSRPQHF. The genes are TRBV4-3 and TRBJ1-5, with TRBD1 as a possible D gene (6 bases). The CDR3 is 15 residues long. Germline V gene data show CDR1 as LGHNA and CDR2 as YSLEER. V lost 3 bases and J 9 bases, leaving 18 bases between the germline ends.

The genes are TRBV4-3 and TRBJ1-2, with 7 positions matching TRBD1. The junction had 11 bases not matched to a gene; V was cut back by 0 bases and J by 4 bases. The germline V gene encodes CDR1 LGHNA and CDR2 YSLEER. The CDR3 is made up of 17 amino acids. CDR3: CASSQDRRSRGTYGYTF. The CDR3, as DNA: TGCGCCAGCAGCCAAGATCGGCGAAGCAGGGGGACCTATGGCTACACCTTC.

In the case of this clonotype: An end of the junction differs from the germline gene, which may be a read error. The CDR3 protein is CASSQDRDLTTGDLFF. The CDR3 bases are TGCGCCAGCAGCCAAGATAGGGACCTGACCACCGGGGACCTGTTTTTT. The V call is TRBV4-1, the J call TRBJ2-2, with D perhaps assigned TRBD1 or TRBD2 (5 bases each). The CDR3 has 16 amino acids. CDR1 is MGHRA, CDR2 YSYEKL, per germline.

The V and J genes are TRBV20-1 and TRBJ1-5, with 8 bases lining up with TRBD1. The CDR3 contains 15 residues. Trimming at V came to 6 bases and at J to 3 bases, leaving 10 bases not matched to a gene. Per the germline V gene, CDR1 is DFQATT and CDR2 is SNEGSKA (reference sequence). CDR3 in DNA: TGCAGTGCACCATTTGACAGGGGATACAATCAGCCCCAGCATTTT. This gives the protein CSAPFDRGYNQPQHF.

The chain is built from TRBV20-1 and TRBJ2-6; D call uncertain. The germline V gene encodes CDR1 DFQATT and CDR2 SNEGSKA (reference sequence). V was pared by 2 bases and J by 0 bases, with 8 bases between. The CDR3 totals 15 residues. The CDR3 sequence: CSARPDHSGANVLTF. CDR3 bases: TGCAGTGCTAGACCCGATCACTCTGGGGCCAACGTCCTGACTTTC.

Many counts were recorded for this clonotype. The V call is TRBV7-2, the J call TRBJ2-1; tentative D call: TRBD1 (6 bases). Germline CDR1 is SGHTA and CDR2 is FQGNSA. The CDR3 sequence is 12 residues long. CDR3 region: CAGGSSYNEQFF. CDR3 DNA: TGTGCAGGGGGTAGCTCCTACAATGAGCAGTTCTTC.

The sample holds a few counts of this clonotype. The V gene is TRBV14, the J gene TRBJ1-6; D unresolved. CDR1 and CDR2 (germline): SGHDN, FVKESK. Trimming removed 1 base from V and 11 bases from J, with 6 bases in between. The CDR3 spans 12 residues. The CDR3 loop reads CASSQGYAPLHF. In DNA form, the CDR3 reads TGTGCCAGCAGCCAAGGTTATGCACCCCTCCACTTT.

This clonotype was recorded at least ten times. V gene TRBV19 combines with J gene TRBJ1-1, with 7 bases that match TRBD1. V gave up 6 bases and J gave up 1 base; unmatched junction bases: 8. Per the germline V gene, CDR1 is LNHDA and CDR2 is SQIVND (reference sequence). The CDR3 is 15 residues long. The CDR3 region has the DNA TGTGCCAGTAGCCGGGACAGACTTTCGAACACTGAAGCTTTCTTT. This encodes CASSRDRLSNTEAFF.